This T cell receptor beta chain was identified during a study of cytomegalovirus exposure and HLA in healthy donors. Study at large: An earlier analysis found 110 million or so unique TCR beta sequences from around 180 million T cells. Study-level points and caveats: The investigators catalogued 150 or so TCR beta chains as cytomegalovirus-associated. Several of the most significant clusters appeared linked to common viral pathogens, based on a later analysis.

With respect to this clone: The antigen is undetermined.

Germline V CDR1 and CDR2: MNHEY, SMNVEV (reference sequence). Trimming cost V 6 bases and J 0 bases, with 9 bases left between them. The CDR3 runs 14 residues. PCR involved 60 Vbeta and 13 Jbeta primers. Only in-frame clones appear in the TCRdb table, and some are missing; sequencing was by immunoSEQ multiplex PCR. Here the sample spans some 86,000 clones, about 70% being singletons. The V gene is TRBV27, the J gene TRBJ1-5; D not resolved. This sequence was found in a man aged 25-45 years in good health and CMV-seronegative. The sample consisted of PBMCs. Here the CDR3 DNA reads TGTGCCAGCAGGCGGGATGATAGCAATCAGCCCCAGCATTTT. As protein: CASRRDDSNQPQHF.